Following are 6 T cell receptor beta chains from one sample sequenced in a study of cytomegalovirus exposure and HLA in healthy donors. The PCR was carried out with 60 Vbeta primers and 13 Jbeta primers. Generated by immunoSEQ multiplex PCR, the TCRdb table keeps only in-frame clones and is missing some. The table shows about 110,000 clones, with around 77% occurring only once. The sample was PBMCs. The receptors derive from a young woman in good health and CMV-seropositive.

The chain combines TRBV12-5 with TRBJ1-2, with 12 bases that match TRBD1. CDR3 length equals 16 residues. The trim removed 5 bases at V and 7 bases at J, leaving 11 bases unmatched. The germline V gene encodes CDR1 LGHNT and CDR2 FRNRAP. CDR3 nucleotide sequence: TGTGCTAGTGGTACGTCCGGGACAGGGGGCTTAGGTGGCTACACCTTC. Translating it yields CASGTSGTGGLGGYTF. The whole variable domain, remainder taken from reference TRBV12-5 and TRBJ1-2, is DARVTQTPRHKVTEMGQEVTMRCQPILGHNTVFWYRQTMMQGLELLAYFRNRAPLDDSGMPKDRFSAEMPDATLATLKIQPSEPRDSAVYFCASGTSGTGGLGGYTFGSGTRLTVV.

Written as DNA, the CDR3 is TGTGCCGAAAGGGGGGGGCGATCTAACTATGGCTACACCTTC. Protein sequence: CAERGGRSNYGYTF. The gene calls are TRBV30 and TRBJ1-2; TRBD1 might be the D (6 bases). Germline CDR1 GTSNPN, CDR2 SVGIG (reference sequence). Trimming pared 8 bases from V and 0 bases from J, leaving 16 bases between. This CDR3 is 14 amino acids long.

J is TRBJ1-1 and V is TRBV9, with TRBD1 matching 7 bases. Germline V gene data show CDR1 as SGDLS and CDR2 as YYNGEE. V shed 3 bases, J shed 1 base, and the junction held 3 bases outside the gene matches. This CDR3 is 14 amino acids long. The CDR3 is CASSGQGGNTEAFF. CDR3 nucleotides: TGTGCCAGCAGCGGCCAGGGGGGGAACACTGAAGCTTTCTTT. The full variable domain, with the rest looked up from reference TRBV9 and TRBJ1-1, is DSGVTQTPKHLITATGQRVTLRCSPRSGDLSVYWYQQSLDQGLQFLIQYYNGEERAKGNILERFSAQQFPDLHSELNLSSLELGDSALYFCASSGQGGNTEAFFGQGTRLTVV.

The J gene is TRBJ2-3, the V gene TRBV19; TRBD2 matches 10 bases. The junction had 5 bases not matched to a gene; V was cut back by 8 bases and J by 0 bases. CDR1 is LNHDA and CDR2 is SQIVND in the germline V gene (reference sequence). This CDR3 spans 15 amino acids. This CDR3 reads CASRSSGSSTDTQYF. In nucleotides, the CDR3 is TGTGCCAGTCGGTCTAGCGGGAGCAGCACAGATACGCAGTATTTT.

The chain has TRBV15 and TRBJ1-2; D is possibly TRBD1 (5 bases). The CDR3 has 14 residues. Germline CDR1 LNHNV, CDR2 YYDKDF (reference sequence). Trimming took off 5 bases at V and 0 bases at J, with 10 bases between the two ends. DNA for the CDR3: TGTGCCACCAGCCCGCAGGGATCTAACTATGGCTACACCTTC. Its protein is CATSPQGSNYGYTF.

The CDR3 coding sequence is TGTGCCAGCAGTGGACAGGGGATAACCTACGAGCAGTACTTC. Translated: CASSGQGITYEQYF. The chain is built from TRBV6-5 and TRBJ2-5; 9 bases align to TRBD1. The end of the DNA fits TRBJ2-7 better, so the J call may be wrong. This CDR3 is built from 14 residues. Per the germline V gene, CDR1 is MNHEY and CDR2 is SVGAGI.